This T cell receptor beta chain stems from a study of T cells after yellow fever vaccination. TCRdb re-called the 5' RACE reads through MiXCR, storing one row per CDR3 protein. The table shows hundreds of thousands of distinct CDR3 sequences, with 11% occurring only once. A few counts support this clonotype. The V and J ends lost 4 bases and 7 bases, in that order; junction bases with no gene match: 13. This CDR3 region has 16 residues. CDR1 MDHEN and CDR2 SYDVKM come from the germline V gene. The TCR was taken from a man between 18 and 35 years old who received the YFV17D yellow fever vaccine. Sequencing was performed on PBMCs, taken on the day of the first yellow fever vaccination. The chain uses TRBV28 and TRBJ1-5; 7 bases agree with TRBD1. CDR3 DNA: TGTGCCAGCAGTTCCGCCGGAGGGGGCTCTCGCCAGCCCCAGCATTTT. Translation gives CASSSAGGGSRQPQHF.